A single sample gave rise to the 8 T cell receptor beta chains below, sequenced in a study of T cell changes during pregnancy in multiple sclerosis. Profiled with immunoSEQ multiplex PCR; TCRdb holds only in-frame clones, not every one. The sample yields 70,000 to 80,000 clones, 80% to 90% seen once. The input for sequencing was peripheral blood, taken before pregnancy. The receptor set was obtained from a female donor with multiple sclerosis, enrolled in a pregnancy study.

The chain uses TRBV21-1 and TRBJ2-7; the table's D gene call, TRBD2, was not cross checked with the DNA. TRBV21-1 constitutes a pseudogene. The CDR3 consists of 15 residues. CDR3 amino acids: CASSLGSSGLLEQYF. DNA for the CDR3: TGTGCCAGCAGCCTAGGATCGAGCGGGCTGTTGGAGCAGTACTTC.

DNA for the CDR3: TGTGCCAGCAGCTACGGACAGGGGGGCGAGCAGTACTTC. This codes for CASSYGQGGEQYF. The rearrangement uses TRBV6-5 and TRBJ2-7; TRBD1 aligns across 10 bases. J gave up 6 bases and V 6 bases, and 5 bases lay outside the gene matches. This CDR3 region has 13 residues. CDR1 and CDR2 from the germline V gene are MNHEY and SVGAGI.

The chain employs TRBV27 and TRBJ1-4; 7 positions agree with TRBD1. CDR1 is MNHEY and CDR2 is SMNVEV in the germline V gene (reference sequence). The CDR3 contains 15 residues. Germline trimming cut 5 bases from V and 2 bases from J; bases unmatched to any gene: 5. The DNA for the CDR3 is TGTGCCAGCAGTCCCACGGGACAGACTAATGAAAAACTGTTTTTT. It codes for CASSPTGQTNEKLFF. The full variable domain, completed using reference TRBV27 and TRBJ1-4, is EAQVTQNPRYLITVTGKKLTVTCSQNMNHEYMSWYRQDPGLGLRQIYYSMNVEVTDKGDVPEGYKVSRKEKRNFPLILESPSPNQTSLYFCASSPTGQTNEKLFFGSGTQLSVL.

CDR3 bases: TGTGCCAGCAGCTCCTCTCAGGGAACTAATGAAAAACTGTTTTTT. Translated, it gives CASSSSQGTNEKLFF. This chain links TRBV7-8 with TRBJ1-4, with D possibly being TRBD1 (5 bases). Between the trimmed V and J ends, which lost 4 bases and 1 base, there was a span of 10 bases. The CDR3 consists of 15 residues. Germline V CDR1 and CDR2: SGHVS, FQNEAQ.

This chain connects TRBV6-4 to TRBJ2-3, with D possibly being TRBD2 (5 bases). The CDR3 is 14 amino acids. The V end was cut by 3 bases, the J end by 0 bases, with 7 bases between. The germline gives CDR1 MRHNA, CDR2 SNTAGT. CDR3 sequence (DNA): TGTGCCAGCAGTGAAGGCGGGAGCACAGATACGCAGTATTTT. Translating gives CASSEGGSTDTQYF.

This chain uses TRBV6-5 with TRBJ1-1; the D gene is possibly TRBD1 (5 bases). The germline V gene has CDR1 MNHEY and CDR2 SVGAGI. V dropped 7 bases and J dropped 6 bases, with 15 bases sitting between them. The CDR3 runs to 13 residues. The CDR3 sequence: CASIQGFNAEAFF. CDR3 DNA sequence: TGTGCCAGCATCCAGGGTTTCAATGCTGAAGCTTTCTTT.

This clone was counted once. The chain couples TRBV2 to TRBJ2-1, with 15 bases lining up with TRBD2. Per germline, CDR1 SNHLY and CDR2 FYNNEI. There are 13 residues in the CDR3. V lost 4 bases to trimming and J lost 15 bases; unmatched junction nucleotides: 4. CDR3 sequence: CASSVGTSGRLFF. The CDR3 bases are TGTGCCAGCAGTGTTGGGACTAGCGGGAGGCTGTTCTTC.

The rearrangement uses TRBV10-1 and TRBJ2-3; 7 bases match TRBD2. The CDR3 runs to 17 residues. V lost 4 bases and J lost 2; bases outside the gene matches: 12. Looked up from germline, CDR1 is WNHNN and CDR2 is SYGVQD (reference sequence). The CDR3 nucleotides read TGCGCCAGCAGTGTTCGGACTAGAGAGACGCACACAGATACGCAGTATTTT. Its protein product is CASSVRTRETHTDTQYF.